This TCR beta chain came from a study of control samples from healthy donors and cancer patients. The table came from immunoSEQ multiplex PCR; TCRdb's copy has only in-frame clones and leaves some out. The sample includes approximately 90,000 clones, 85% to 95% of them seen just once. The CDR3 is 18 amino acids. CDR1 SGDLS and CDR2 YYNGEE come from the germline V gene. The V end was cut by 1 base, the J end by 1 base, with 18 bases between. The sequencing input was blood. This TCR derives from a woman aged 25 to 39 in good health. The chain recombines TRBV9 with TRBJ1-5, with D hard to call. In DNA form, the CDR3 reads TGTGCCAGCAGCGTACCCCCTCACGGTACCCTCAGCAATCAGCCCCAGCATTTT. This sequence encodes CASSVPPHGTLSNQPQHF.